A selection of T cell receptor beta chains follows, all from one sample in a study of blood T cell repertoires in COVID-19. The assay was immunoSEQ multiplex PCR, and TCRdb's table has in-frame clones only and misses some. The sample records some 27,000 clones, around 90% being singletons. The sequencing input was peripheral blood. These receptors all stem from a human donor in a cohort sampled during active COVID-19. Each CDR3 is given with its conserved first and last residue. The order of the fields is J gene, V gene, CDR3 protein.

j_gene: TRBJ2-2; v_gene: TRBV3-1/TRBV3-2; CDR3aa: CASSQASGYGELFF
j_gene: TRBJ1-5; v_gene: TRBV27; CDR3aa: CASSLSGVGNQPQHF
j_gene: TRBJ1-1; v_gene: TRBV5-1; CDR3aa: CASSWLADNTEAFF
j_gene: TRBJ1-1; v_gene: TRBV5-1; CDR3aa: CASRELGGTEAFF
j_gene: TRBJ2-5; v_gene: TRBV5-6; CDR3aa: CASSFFTGQETQYF
j_gene: TRBJ1-4; v_gene: TRBV11-2; CDR3aa: CASSFFRGGATNEKLFF
j_gene: TRBJ1-1; v_gene: TRBV29-1; CDR3aa: CSVERQGRPTEAFF
j_gene: TRBJ1-5; v_gene: TRBV10-3; CDR3aa: CAITRDLNQPQHF
j_gene: TRBJ1-4; v_gene: TRBV9; CDR3aa: CASSVMTGTNEKLFF
j_gene: TRBJ2-2; v_gene: TRBV24-1; CDR3aa: CATSDSKQGTGELFF
j_gene: TRBJ2-7; v_gene: TRBV12-3/TRBV12-4; CDR3aa: CASSSLAVQYF
j_gene: TRBJ1-2; v_gene: TRBV19; CDR3aa: CASSISAGTERGYTF
j_gene: TRBJ2-2; v_gene: TRBV27; CDR3aa: CASSLRVHPGLAGEKGELFF
j_gene: TRBJ2-1; v_gene: TRBV29-1; CDR3aa: CSVSSGVSNEQFF
j_gene: TRBJ1-4; v_gene: TRBV6-5; CDR3aa: CASSYGGGDEKLFF
j_gene: TRBJ2-1; v_gene: TRBV7-2; CDR3aa: CASSLFWGVYNEQFF
j_gene: TRBJ1-1; v_gene: TRBV19; CDR3aa: CASSDTGRGRNTEAFF
j_gene: TRBJ2-7; v_gene: TRBV7-8; CDR3aa: CASSPGQGLYEQYF
j_gene: TRBJ1-2; v_gene: TRBV7-2; CDR3aa: CASSLQGLYGYTF
j_gene: TRBJ1-2; v_gene: TRBV18; CDR3aa: CASSPLGQGGGYGYTF
j_gene: TRBJ1-5; v_gene: TRBV19; CDR3aa: CASSKGQRGQPQHF
j_gene: TRBJ1-6; v_gene: TRBV27; CDR3aa: CASTRKPNFDNSPLHF
j_gene: TRBJ2-7; v_gene: TRBV18; CDR3aa: CASSPAGGAYEQYF
j_gene: TRBJ1-1; v_gene: TRBV7-2; CDR3aa: CASSPGVPNTEAFF
j_gene: TRBJ2-7; v_gene: TRBV2; CDR3aa: CASKADSYEQYF
j_gene: TRBJ2-7; v_gene: TRBV3-1/TRBV3-2; CDR3aa: CASKAGTSDRYEQYF
j_gene: TRBJ2-5; v_gene: TRBV24-1; CDR3aa: CATSPGAGAETQYF
j_gene: TRBJ1-1; v_gene: TRBV5-8; CDR3aa: CASSVSRLNTEAFF
j_gene: TRBJ2-1; v_gene: TRBV4-1; CDR3aa: CASRKGYGGDYNEQFF
j_gene: TRBJ2-1; v_gene: TRBV18; CDR3aa: CASSPRDGYNEQFF
j_gene: TRBJ1-1; v_gene: TRBV1; CDR3aa: CTSSPHGAGVENTEAFF
j_gene: TRBJ1-1; v_gene: TRBV3-1/TRBV3-2; CDR3aa: CASSQTRQGRAFF
j_gene: TRBJ2-7; v_gene: TRBV5-1; CDR3aa: CASSFRDSTMHEQYF
j_gene: TRBJ1-4; v_gene: TRBV18; CDR3aa: CASSPAQGSEKLFF
j_gene: TRBJ1-4; v_gene: TRBV9; CDR3aa: CASSFGQGGNEKLFF
j_gene: TRBJ2-1; v_gene: TRBV7-9; CDR3aa: CASSPGKEQFF
j_gene: TRBJ2-5; v_gene: TRBV18; CDR3aa: CASSALQAGWQETQYF
j_gene: TRBJ2-1; v_gene: TRBV7-9; CDR3aa: CASSRTSGGIEKFF
j_gene: TRBJ1-1; v_gene: TRBV3-1/TRBV3-2; CDR3aa: CASSQRELGTEAFF
j_gene: TRBJ1-1; v_gene: TRBV6-5; CDR3aa: CASSRGTEAFF
j_gene: TRBJ2-3; v_gene: TRBV25-1; CDR3aa: CASSEPGTGTDTQYF
j_gene: TRBJ2-7; v_gene: TRBV5-1; CDR3aa: CASSSEDRGLYEQYF
j_gene: TRBJ2-7; v_gene: TRBV11-2; CDR3aa: CASGTGDSYEQYF